The next 11 T cell receptor beta chains were all read from a single sample in a study of Ad26.COV2.S vaccination and SARS-CoV-2 variants. Treatment indicated: some 20 received Ad26.COV2.S at low or high dose, single or two shots; 5 received placebo; per-sample allocation not given. Repertoires come from day 63 after the first vaccine or placebo injection. Assay used: immunoSEQ multiplex PCR; TCRdb lists only in-frame clones, some missing. In the table there are approximately 410,000 clones, around 92% of which are singletons. The sequencing used peripheral blood, collected in a trial of Ad26.COV2.S vaccine versus placebo. The receptors stem from a person between 18 and 59 years old who received the Ad26.COV2.S COVID-19 vaccine or a placebo.

CDR3 DNA: TGTGCCAGCAGTGACGGTTTCACAGATACGCAGTATTTT. It codes for CASSDGFTDTQYF. The V and J genes are TRBV6-4 and TRBJ2-3; the D is unclear. CDR1 and CDR2 (germline): MRHNA, SNTAGT. The CDR3 is 13 residues long. With 2 bases removed from V and 2 bases from J, the gap between germline ends came to 5 bases.

The chain links TRBV6-2 or TRBV6-3 to TRBJ2-7; D might be TRBD1 or TRBD2, each matching 5 bases. Germline V lookup: CDR1 MNHEY, CDR2 SVGEGT. Trimming took off 1 base at V and 0 bases at J, with 13 bases between the two ends. CDR3 length: 16 amino acids. The CDR3 DNA reads TGTGCCAGCAGTTACTGGGGACCCTATATCTCCTACGAGCAGTACTTC. This translates into CASSYWGPYISYEQYF.

The rearrangement joins TRBV4-3 to TRBJ2-1; D call uncertain. CDR3 length: 14 residues. The germline V and J ends were trimmed by 4 bases and 6 bases, with 13 bases remaining between them. Germline lookup yields CDR1 LGHNA and CDR2 YSLEER. The CDR3 region has the DNA TGCGCCAGCAGCCCCCTGGGCCCGGCCAATGAGCAGTTCTTC. As protein: CASSPLGPANEQFF.

The gene calls are TRBV27 and TRBJ2-7, with 7 bases that match TRBD1. The CDR3 covers 14 residues. V lost 4 bases and J lost 11; bases outside the gene matches: 14. CDR1 is MNHEY, CDR2 SMNVEV, per germline (reference sequence). The CDR3, as DNA: TGTGCCAGCAGTTCGGGACAGTCGACGATCGGGGAGTACTTC. Amino acid sequence: CASSSGQSTIGEYF.

V is TRBV11-3 and J is TRBJ2-1; possibly TRBD1 for D (6 bases). The CDR3 has 15 residues. The V gene's germline CDR1 is SGHNT and CDR2 YENEEA. Between the trimmed V and J ends, which lost 5 bases and 0 bases, there was a span of 11 bases. The CDR3 spells CASSLGTSSYNEQFF. CDR3 nucleotide sequence: TGTGCCAGCAGCCTCGGGACATCCTCCTACAATGAGCAGTTCTTC.

The chain combines TRBV11-3 with TRBJ2-1; 8 bases agree with TRBD2. The CDR3 length is 15 residues. Germline lookup yields CDR1 SGHNT and CDR2 YENEEA. The J segment lost 6 bases and the V segment lost 1 base, leaving 5 bases of the junction unmatched. The CDR3 sequence: CASSLGNSGVNEQFF. Written as DNA, the CDR3 is TGTGCCAGCAGCTTAGGCAATAGCGGGGTCAATGAGCAGTTCTTC. Using reference TRBV11-3 and TRBJ2-1 for the parts outside the CDR3, the full variable domain is EAGVVQSPRYKIIEKKQPVAFWCNPISGHNTLYWYLQNLGQGPELLIRYENEEAVDDSQLPKDRFSAERLKGVDSTLKIQPAELGDSAVYLCASSLGNSGVNEQFFGPGTRLTVL.

The rearrangement links TRBV5-6 to TRBJ2-5, with D hard to call. CDR3 length equals 15 residues. Trimming took 2 bases from V and 3 from J, leaving 14 bases between them. Per the germline V gene, CDR1 is SGHDT and CDR2 is YYEEEE. This chain's CDR3 is CASSLTAPTEETQYF. The CDR3 region has the DNA TGTGCCAGCAGCTTAACCGCCCCAACGGAAGAGACCCAGTACTTC.

The chain joins TRBV5-1 to TRBJ2-7; 10 nucleotides match TRBD1. Germline V lookup: CDR1 SGHRS, CDR2 YFSETQ. This CDR3 is built from 16 residues. J was trimmed by 0 bases and V by 5 bases; bases with no gene match: 8. CDR3 protein: CASRSGQGGNSYEQYF. CDR3 in DNA: TGCGCCAGCAGATCCGGACAGGGGGGCAACTCCTACGAGCAGTACTTC. Full variable domain (outside the CDR3, taken from reference TRBV5-1 and TRBJ2-7): KAGVTQTPRYLIKTRGQQVTLSCSPISGHRSVSWYQQTPGQGLQFLFEYFSETQRNKGNFPGRFSGRQFSNSRSEMNVSTLELGDSALYLCASRSGQGGNSYEQYFGPGTRLTVT.

The V call is TRBV10-2, the J call TRBJ2-2, with D perhaps assigned TRBD1 or TRBD2 (5 bases each). The CDR3 has 13 amino acids. The V end lost 6 bases, the J end lost 6 bases, and 11 bases lay between the germline ends. Germline V gene lookup returns CDR1 WSHSY and CDR2 SAAADI. Here the CDR3 reads CASRRGEAGELFF. The CDR3 nucleotides are TGCGCCAGCAGGAGGGGAGAGGCCGGGGAGCTGTTTTTT.

This chain connects TRBV5-1 to TRBJ2-2; possibly TRBD2 for D (7 bases). The germline V and J ends were trimmed by 4 bases and 5 bases, with 15 bases remaining between them. Germline V CDR1 and CDR2: SGHRS, YFSETQ. The CDR3 is 15 residues long. The CDR3, as DNA: TGCGCCAGCAGCCGGGGGGCAGAGAGGACCGGGGAGCTGTTTTTT. Translation gives CASSRGAERTGELFF.

This clone was picked up a small number of times. The rearrangement joins TRBV5-1 to TRBJ2-5; 7 nucleotides line up with TRBD2. Per the germline V gene, CDR1 is SGHRS and CDR2 is YFSETQ. This CDR3 is built from 17 residues. V lost 4 bases and J lost 5; bases outside the gene matches: 17. The CDR3 region is CASSRWGGSVVLETQYF. In nucleotides, the CDR3 is TGCGCCAGCAGCAGGTGGGGGGGTTCGGTCGTTTTGGAGACCCAGTACTTC.